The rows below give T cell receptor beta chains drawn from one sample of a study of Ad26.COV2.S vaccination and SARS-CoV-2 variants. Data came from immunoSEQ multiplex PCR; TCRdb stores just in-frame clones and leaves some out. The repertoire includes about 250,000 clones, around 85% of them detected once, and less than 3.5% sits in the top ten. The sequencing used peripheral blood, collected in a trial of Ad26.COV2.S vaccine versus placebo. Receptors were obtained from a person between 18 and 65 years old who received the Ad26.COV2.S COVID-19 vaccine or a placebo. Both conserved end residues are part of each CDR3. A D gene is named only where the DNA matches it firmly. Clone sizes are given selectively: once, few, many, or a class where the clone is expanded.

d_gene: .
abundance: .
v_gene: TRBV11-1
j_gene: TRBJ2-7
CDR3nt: TGTGCCAGCAGCTCTACTAGTGGCTACGAGCAGTACTTC
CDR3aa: CASSSTSGYEQYF

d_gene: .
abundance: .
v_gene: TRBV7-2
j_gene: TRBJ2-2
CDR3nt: TGTGCCAGCAAGCAGCCTACCGGGCCGAACACCGGGGAGCTGTTTTTT
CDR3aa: CASKQPTGPNTGELFF

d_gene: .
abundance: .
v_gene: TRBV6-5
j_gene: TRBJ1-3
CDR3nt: TGTGCCAGCAGCGCAGGGTCTGGAAACACCATATATTTT
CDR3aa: CASSAGSGNTIYF

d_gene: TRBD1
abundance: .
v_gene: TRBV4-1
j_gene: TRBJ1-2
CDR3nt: TGCGCCAGCAGCCAAGAGGGCCGGGACAGGGGGCGCGGTGGCTACACCTTC
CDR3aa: CASSQEGRDRGRGGYTF

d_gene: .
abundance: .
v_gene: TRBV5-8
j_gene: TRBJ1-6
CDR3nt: TGTGCCAGCAGTCCTACGGCCTCCTATAATTCACCCCTCCACTTT
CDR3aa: CASSPTASYNSPLHF

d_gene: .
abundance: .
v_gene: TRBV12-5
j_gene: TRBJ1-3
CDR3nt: TGTGCTAGTGGTTTGGAGGCAGGGTCTGGAAACACCATATATTTT
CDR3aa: CASGLEAGSGNTIYF

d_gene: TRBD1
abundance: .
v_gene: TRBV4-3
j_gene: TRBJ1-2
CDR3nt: TGCGCCAGCAGCCTAAGACTCGACAGGGATAACTATGGCTACACCTTC
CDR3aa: CASSLRLDRDNYGYTF

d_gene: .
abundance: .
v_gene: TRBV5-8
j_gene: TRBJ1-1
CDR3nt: TGTGCCAGCAGCGGTATGGGGGGTATCACTGAAGCTTTCTTT
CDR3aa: CASSGMGGITEAFF

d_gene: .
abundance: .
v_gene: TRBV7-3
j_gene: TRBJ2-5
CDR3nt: TGTGCCAGCAGCTTAGGGCGGGGACCTCAAGAGACCCAGTACTTC
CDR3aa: CASSLGRGPQETQYF

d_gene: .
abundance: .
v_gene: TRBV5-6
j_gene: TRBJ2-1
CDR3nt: TGTGCCAGCAGCTTGACGCGGTTCGAGCAGTTCTTC
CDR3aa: CASSLTRFEQFF

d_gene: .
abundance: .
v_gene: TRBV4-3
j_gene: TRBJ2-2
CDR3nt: TGCGCCAGCAGCCACCTTCGTGGCGCCGGGGAGCTGTTTTTT
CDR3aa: CASSHLRGAGELFF

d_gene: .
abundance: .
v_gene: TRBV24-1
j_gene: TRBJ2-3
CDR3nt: TGTGCCACCAGCCTCGGACTATCTGGGAACACAGATACGCAGTATTTT
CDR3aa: CATSLGLSGNTDTQYF

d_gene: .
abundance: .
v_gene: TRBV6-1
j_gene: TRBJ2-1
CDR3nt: TGTGCCAGCAGACCCAGGGTCACCTACAATGAGCAGTTCTTC
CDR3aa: CASRPRVTYNEQFF

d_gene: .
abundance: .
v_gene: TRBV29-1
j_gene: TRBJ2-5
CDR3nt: TGCAGCGTTGAAGAGTGGACGAAACCCGGTTCAACCCAGTACTTC
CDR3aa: CSVEEWTKPGSTQYF

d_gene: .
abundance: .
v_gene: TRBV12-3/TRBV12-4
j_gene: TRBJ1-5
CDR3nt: TGTGCCAGCAGTTTGACTGGAAATCAGCCCCAGCATTTT
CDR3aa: CASSLTGNQPQHF

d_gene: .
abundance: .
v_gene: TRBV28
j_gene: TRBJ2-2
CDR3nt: TGTGCCAGCCGGGGAAGGAGTGGGGCCGGGGAGCTGTTTTTT
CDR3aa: CASRGRSGAGELFF

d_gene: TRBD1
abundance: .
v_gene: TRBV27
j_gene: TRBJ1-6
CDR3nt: TGTGCCAGCAGAGGGACAGGGCAAGGGTCACCCCTCCACTTT
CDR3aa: CASRGTGQGSPLHF

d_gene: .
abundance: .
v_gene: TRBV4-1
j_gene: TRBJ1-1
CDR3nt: TGCGCCAGCAGCCAAGATCGCCGGGGTGAAGCTTTCTTT
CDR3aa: CASSQDRRGEAFF

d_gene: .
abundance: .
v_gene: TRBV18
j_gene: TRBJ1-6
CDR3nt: TGTGCCAGCTCTCTACGCGCAGCCAACAATTCACCCCTCCACTTT
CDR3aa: CASSLRAANNSPLHF

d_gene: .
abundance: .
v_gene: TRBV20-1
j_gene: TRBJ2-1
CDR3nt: TGCAGTGCTAGACTGTATAATGAGCAGTTCTTC
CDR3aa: CSARLYNEQFF

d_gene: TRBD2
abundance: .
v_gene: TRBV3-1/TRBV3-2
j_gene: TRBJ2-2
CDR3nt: TGTGCCAGCAGCCGAAAGACTAGCGGGGATAACACCGGGGAACTGTTTTTT
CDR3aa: CASSRKTSGDNTGELFF

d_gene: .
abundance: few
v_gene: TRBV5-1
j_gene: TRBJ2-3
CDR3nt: TGCGCCAGCAGCTTGGGGAGCCTACTAGAGACAGATACGCAGTATTTT
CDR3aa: CASSLGSLLETDTQYF

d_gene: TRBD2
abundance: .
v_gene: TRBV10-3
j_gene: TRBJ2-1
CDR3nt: TGTGCCATCAGTGGAGGGCTAGCGGGTGGAGATGAGCAGTTCTTC
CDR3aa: CAISGGLAGGDEQFF

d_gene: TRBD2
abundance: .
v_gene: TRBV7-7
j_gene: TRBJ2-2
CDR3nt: TGTGCTAGCACCTTTAGGACCCGGGAGGGAGAAAGGCACACCGGGGAGCTGTTTTTT
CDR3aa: CASTFRTREGERHTGELFF